Listed below are T cell receptor beta chains from one sample, sequenced in a study of shared clonotypes between healthy human individuals. The table came from immunoSEQ multiplex PCR; TCRdb's copy has only in-frame clones and leaves some out. The table has some 530,000 clones, 81% seen once. The sequenced sample was PBMCs. Source of these receptors: a woman in her thirties or forties in good health. Some clones in this sample may be carry-over from other donors' samples. CDR3s include the opening cysteine and the closing phenylalanine or tryptophan. A D gene is named only where the DNA matches it firmly. Some rows mark clone size as missing; the rest say once, few, many or name a class of expanded clone.

cdr3_length j_call v_call d_call clone_size cdr3_nt cdr3_aa
13 TRBJ2-7 TRBV4-3 - - TGCGCCAGCAGCCAAGACCCTGGGCGCGAGCAGTACTTC CASSQDPGREQYF
13 TRBJ2-1 TRBV30 - - TGTGGCTGGGGGGAGGACTCCTACAATGAGCAGTTCTTC CGWGEDSYNEQFF
16 TRBJ2-7 TRBV5-5 - - TGTGCCAGCAGCCGATCGGCGGCCGAGAGCTCCTACGAGCAGTACTTC CASSRSAAESSYEQYF
15 TRBJ2-6 TRBV2 - - TGTGCCAGCACTCTATCGGGCGCTGGGGCCAACGTCCTGACTTTC CASTLSGAGANVLTF
15 TRBJ2-7 TRBV5-1 TRBD1 - TGCGCCAGCAGCTCCGGGACAGGTATCACCTACGAGCAGTACTTC CASSSGTGITYEQYF
13 TRBJ1-1 TRBV29-1 TRBD1 few TGCAGCGTTGAAGGGACAGGGGCGTTTAAGGCTTTCTTT CSVEGTGAFKAFF
17 TRBJ1-1 TRBV5-1 - - TGCGCCAGCAGCTTGGTTGGTTCGGGGGGCAGGGGCACTGAAGCTTTCTTT CASSLVGSGGRGTEAFF
14 TRBJ2-3 TRBV6-6 - - TGTGCCAGCAGCCCCCTTAAAAGCACAGATACGCAGTATTTT CASSPLKSTDTQYF
16 TRBJ2-7 TRBV9 TRBD2 many TGTGCCAGCAGCGAGGGGGGGACTAGCGGGAGCCGCGAGCAGTACTTC CASSEGGTSGSREQYF
21 TRBJ1-4 TRBV4-3 TRBD1 - TGCGCCAGCAGCCAAGTACGGGCCACGGGTTTGACGACAGGGAGGGCACGAAAACTGTTTTTT CASSQVRATGLTTGRARKLFF
15 TRBJ2-5 TRBV14 - - TGTGCCAGCAGCTCAAGGGGCCCAGGAAGAGAGACCCAGTACTTC CASSSRGPGRETQYF
15 TRBJ1-1 TRBV5-1 TRBD1 - TGCGCCAGCAGTGTACAGGGGGCGCAGAACACTGAAGCTTTCTTT CASSVQGAQNTEAFF
13 TRBJ2-1 TRBV7-6 - - TGTGCCAGCAGCTTAGGGACAGCTAATGAGCAGTTCTTC CASSLGTANEQFF
14 TRBJ2-7 TRBV28 - - TGTGCCAGCAGCCCGACCGTAAGCTCCTACGAGCAGTACTTC CASSPTVSSYEQYF
16 TRBJ2-7 TRBV6-5 TRBD2 few TGTGCCAGCAGTTACTCGACCGCGGGAGTCCGGCACGAGCAGTACTTC CASSYSTAGVRHEQYF
14 TRBJ2-7 TRBV9 - - TGTGCCAGCAGCGTAGCGGACTATTCGAGGGAGCAGTACTTC CASSVADYSREQYF
15 TRBJ2-7 TRBV14 TRBD2 - TGTGCCAGCAGCCAACTGGGGGGGATGGGCTACGAGCAGTACTTC CASSQLGGMGYEQYF
14 TRBJ1-2 TRBV6-5 TRBD1 - TGTGCCAGCAGTTACTCCGACAGGGGATATGGCTACACCTTC CASSYSDRGYGYTF
18 TRBJ2-6 TRBV21-1 - - TGTGCCAGCAGCAAAGCGGTAGAGGGCTTAACTGGGGCCAACGTCCTGACTTTC CASSKAVEGLTGANVLTF
16 TRBJ2-1 TRBV11-3 - once TGTGCCAGCAGCTTAGAGGCTAGCGCAGCCTACAATGAGCAGTTCTTC CASSLEASAAYNEQFF
14 TRBJ2-2 TRBV4-2 - - TGTGCCAGCAGCCAAGACGGGACCGCCGGGGAGCTGTTTTTT CASSQDGTAGELFF
15 TRBJ2-7 TRBV7-3 TRBD2 - TGTGCCAGCAGCCAAGCCCCAGCGGGAACCTACGAGCAGTACTTC CASSQAPAGTYEQYF
13 TRBJ2-3 TRBV5-1 - - TGCGCCAGCTACCTTATAGCGTCAGATACGCAGTATTTT CASYLIASDTQYF
15 TRBJ2-7 TRBV15 - once TGTGCCACCAGCAGAGATCGTTTGGGGGGCTACGAGCAGTACTTC CATSRDRLGGYEQYF
17 TRBJ2-5 TRBV6-1 - - TGTGCCAGCAGTGAAGCCCCCTATCCCAGGGGAGAGGAGACCCAGTACTTC CASSEAPYPRGEETQYF
16 TRBJ1-2 TRBV6-5 - - TGTGCCAGCAGTTACTGGAATACACAGGGAAACTATGGCTACACCTTC CASSYWNTQGNYGYTF
16 TRBJ2-7 TRBV10-3 TRBD2 - TGTGCCATCAGTGAGTCAGAACTAGCGGGGAGATACGAGCAGTACTTC CAISESELAGRYEQYF
15 TRBJ1-5 TRBV30 TRBD1 - TGTGCCTGGAAAGGGCAGGGGGCTAGCAATCAGCACCAGCATTTT CAWKGQGASNQHQHF
18 TRBJ2-7 TRBV6-1 TRBD2 - TGTGCCAGCAGTGCAGCACACACCACTAGCGGGACTCTCTACGAGCAGTACTTC CASSAAHTTSGTLYEQYF
14 TRBJ1-2 TRBV5-3 - - TGTGCCAGAAGCTCCAACCGACACAACTATGGCTACACCTTC CARSSNRHNYGYTF
16 TRBJ2-5 TRBV5-4 - few TGTGCCAGCAGCTTTTGGGGGCGGGCGTACCAAGAGACCCAGTACTTC CASSFWGRAYQETQYF
13 TRBJ2-3 TRBV9 - - TGTGCCAGCAGCCCCACGGAGTGGAATACGCAGTATTTT CASSPTEWNTQYF
11 TRBJ1-2 TRBV20-1 - many TGCAGTGCTAGAGAGTACTATGGCTACACCTTC CSAREYYGYTF
14 TRBJ2-1 TRBV30 - - TGTGCCTGGAGTGTACAGACAGTCAGCACTGAGCAGTTCTTC CAWSVQTVSTEQFF
16 TRBJ2-2 TRBV5-1 TRBD2 - TGCGCCAGCAGCTCACTAGCGGGAGCGGGCACCGGGGAGCTGTTTTTT CASSSLAGAGTGELFF
14 TRBJ2-1 TRBV25-1 TRBD1 - TGTGCCAGCAGTGAATTGGGGGACAGAAATGAGCAGTTCTTC CASSELGDRNEQFF
14 TRBJ2-7 TRBV18 TRBD1 few TGTGCCAGCTCGCAGGGGGTGAACTCCTACGAGCAGTACTTC CASSQGVNSYEQYF
12 TRBJ2-1 TRBV28 - - TGTGCCAGCAGTTTGGGATACAATGAGCAGTTCTTC CASSLGYNEQFF
12 TRBJ1-1 TRBV6-1 - few TGTGCCAGCAGTGAACCGAACACTGAAGCTTTCTTT CASSEPNTEAFF
12 TRBJ2-7 TRBV7-3 - many TGTGCCAGCAGTCGCCAGGGCTACGAGCAGTACTTC CASSRQGYEQYF
17 TRBJ2-7 TRBV28 TRBD2 - TGTGCCAGCAGACCCGGACTAGCGGGAGCGCGACGGGGCGAGCAGTACTTC CASRPGLAGARRGEQYF
14 TRBJ2-2 TRBV6-1 - - TGTGCCAGCAGGAACAGGTGGGACACCGGGGAGCTGTTTTTT CASRNRWDTGELFF
17 TRBJ2-4 TRBV28 TRBD1 - TGTGCCAGCAGTTCCACTCCGGGACAGGGGGCCAAAAACATTCAGTACTTC CASSSTPGQGAKNIQYF
16 TRBJ2-1 TRBV7-9 - - TGTGCCAGCAGCTTCTCCGGCGCCGTCATCTACAATGAGCAGTTCTTC CASSFSGAVIYNEQFF
15 TRBJ2-5 TRBV5-6 - - TGTGCCAGCAGCTCCTCCGGTGCACCCCAAGAGACCCAGTACTTC CASSSSGAPQETQYF
16 TRBJ2-1 TRBV9 - - TGTGCCAGCAGCGTAGCTACGGCAGGGGAATCCAATGAGCAGTTCTTC CASSVATAGESNEQFF
14 TRBJ2-7 TRBV5-6 - - TGTGCCAGCAACCCAACCACAGGGTATGGAGAGCAGTACTTC CASNPTTGYGEQYF
13 TRBJ1-1 TRBV6-1 - - TGTGCCAGCAAGGTGGACAGAAACACTGAAGCTTTCTTT CASKVDRNTEAFF
13 TRBJ1-1 TRBV19 - - TGTGCCAGTAGTTCCGGACTGAACACTGAAGCTTTCTTT CASSSGLNTEAFF
16 TRBJ2-5 TRBV11-2 TRBD2 - TGTGCCAGCAGCTTAGTGGGCGGGAGTGGTCAAGAGACCCAGTACTTC CASSLVGGSGQETQYF
15 TRBJ2-7 TRBV28 TRBD2 few TGTGCCAGCTACGGGACTAGCGGGAGTTTAAGCGAGCAGTACTTC CASYGTSGSLSEQYF